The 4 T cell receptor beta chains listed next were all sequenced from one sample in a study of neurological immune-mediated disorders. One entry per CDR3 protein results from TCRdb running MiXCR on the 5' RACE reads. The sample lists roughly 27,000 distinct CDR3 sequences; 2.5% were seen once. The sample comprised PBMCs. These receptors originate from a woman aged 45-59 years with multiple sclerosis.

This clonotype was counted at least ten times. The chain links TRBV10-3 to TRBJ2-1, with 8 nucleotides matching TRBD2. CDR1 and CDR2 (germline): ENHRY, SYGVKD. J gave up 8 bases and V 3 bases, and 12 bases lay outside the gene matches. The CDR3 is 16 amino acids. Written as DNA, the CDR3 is TGTGCCATCAGTGACCCCGGGACTAGGACCGGGGATGAGCAGTTCTTC. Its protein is CAISDPGTRTGDEQFF.

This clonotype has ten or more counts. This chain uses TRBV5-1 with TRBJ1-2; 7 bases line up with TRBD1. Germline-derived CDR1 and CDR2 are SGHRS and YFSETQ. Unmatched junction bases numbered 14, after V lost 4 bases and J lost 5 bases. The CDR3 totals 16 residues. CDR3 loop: CASSPGGGARAYGYTF. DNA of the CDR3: TGCGCCAGCAGCCCTGGAGGGGGCGCGAGGGCATATGGCTACACCTTC.

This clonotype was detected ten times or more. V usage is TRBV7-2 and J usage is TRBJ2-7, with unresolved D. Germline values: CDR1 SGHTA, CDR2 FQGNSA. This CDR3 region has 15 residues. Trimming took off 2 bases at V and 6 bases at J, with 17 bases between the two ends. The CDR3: CASSLNTVTDGEQYF. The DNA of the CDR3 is TGTGCCAGCAGCTTAAACACAGTTACTGATGGCGAGCAGTACTTC.

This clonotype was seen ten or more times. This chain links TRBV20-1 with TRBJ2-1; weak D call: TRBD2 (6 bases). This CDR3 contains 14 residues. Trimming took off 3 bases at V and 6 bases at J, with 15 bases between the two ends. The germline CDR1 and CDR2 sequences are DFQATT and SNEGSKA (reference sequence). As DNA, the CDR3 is TGCAGTGCTAGGTTCGGGAGTTTCGGCAATGAGCAGTTCTTC. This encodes CSARFGSFGNEQFF.